This entry lists 16 T cell receptor beta chains sequenced from one sample in a study of cytomegalovirus exposure and HLA in healthy donors. A multiplex PCR was run with 60 Vbeta primers and 13 Jbeta primers. The method was immunoSEQ multiplex PCR; TCRdb's version includes in-frame clones alone and lacks a portion of them. The data show about 130,000 clones, approximately 70% seen once. Sample: PBMCs. The receptors stem from a human donor in good health.

This clone was observed a few times. The chain is built from TRBV7-9 and TRBJ1-4; unclear D gene. Trimming took 5 bases from V and 6 from J, leaving 13 bases between them. In germline, CDR1 is SEHNR, CDR2 FQNEAQ (reference sequence). The CDR3 sequence is 14 residues long. The CDR3 is CASSLGGLDEKLFF. The DNA for the CDR3 is TGTGCCAGCAGCCTTGGAGGGCTGGATGAAAAACTGTTTTTT.

The chain employs TRBV18 and TRBJ2-3; the D gene is possibly TRBD2 (6 bases). Germline assignment: CDR1 KGHSH and CDR2 LQKENI. The CDR3 consists of 13 residues. Trimming stripped 7 bases from V and 2 bases from J, with 10 bases between. CDR3 protein: CASLIAVTDTQYF. The CDR3 DNA is TGTGCCAGCTTAATAGCGGTCACAGATACGCAGTATTTT.

The V and J genes are TRBV6-1 and TRBJ2-5; D remains unclear. The CDR3 is made up of 13 amino acids. With 5 bases removed from V and 0 bases from J, the gap between germline ends came to 7 bases. Germline CDR1 is MNHNS and CDR2 is SASEGT. In DNA, the CDR3 is TGTGCCAGCAGTCGGTTGTACCAAGAGACCCAGTACTTC. Amino acids: CASSRLYQETQYF.

The V gene is TRBV28, the J gene TRBJ1-2; no clear D gene. The V gene lost 6 bases and the J gene lost 4 bases, with 15 bases spanning the gap. Germline CDR1 MDHEN, CDR2 SYDVKM. The CDR3 loop spans 14 amino acids. CDR3 in DNA: TGTGCCAGCAGCCCAGGACGGAGGTCCTATGGCTACACCTTC. Amino acid sequence: CASSPGRRSYGYTF.

This chain links TRBV18 with TRBJ1-1; unclear D gene. V was clipped by 3 bases and J by 2 bases, with 4 bases between them. CDR1 is KGHSH and CDR2 is LQKENI in the germline V gene. The CDR3 is 12 residues long. The CDR3 region has the DNA TGTGCCAGCTCACCTACAAACACTGAAGCTTTCTTT. It codes for CASSPTNTEAFF.

The rearrangement uses TRBV18 and TRBJ1-6, with TRBD1 identical over 10 bases. CDR3 size: 15 residues. CDR1 is KGHSH, CDR2 LQKENI, per germline. The V segment lost 5 bases and the J segment 7 bases; nucleotides outside the gene matches: 5. CDR3 coding DNA: TGTGCCAGCTCATTGACAGGGGGCGAGAATTCACCCCTCCACTTT. Protein sequence: CASSLTGGENSPLHF.

The rearrangement links TRBV2 to TRBJ2-3; perhaps TRBD2 as D (5 bases). V lost 5 bases, J lost 0 bases, and 12 bases lay in between. The V gene's germline CDR1 is SNHLY and CDR2 FYNNEI. The CDR3 spans 15 residues. CDR3 region: CASSSPGVSTDTQYF. DNA of the CDR3: TGTGCCAGCAGTAGTCCCGGGGTGAGCACAGATACGCAGTATTTT.

This chain links TRBV15 with TRBJ2-3; D unresolved. Trimming took 6 bases from V and 3 from J, leaving 10 bases between them. The CDR3 spans 13 residues. Germline CDR1 LNHNV, CDR2 YYDKDF (reference sequence). The CDR3 DNA sequence: TGTGCCACCAGTGGCACAGATACAGATACGCAGTATTTT. Residues: CATSGTDTDTQYF.

The genes are TRBV4-1 and TRBJ2-3; D is undetermined. Germline V gene data show CDR1 as MGHRA and CDR2 as YSYEKL. V lost 1 base to trimming and J lost 0 bases, with 8 bases between them. CDR3 size: 15 residues. The CDR3 loop reads CASSQVPVSTDTQYF. CDR3 nucleotide sequence: TGCGCCAGCAGCCAAGTACCGGTGAGCACAGATACGCAGTATTTT.

The V gene is TRBV9, the J gene TRBJ2-2, with 9 bases that match TRBD2. The germline CDR1 and CDR2 sequences are SGDLS and YYNGEE. After removal of 3 bases from V and 4 bases from J, the junction contained 10 bases not matched to a gene. The CDR3 consists of 17 residues. CDR3 DNA sequence: TGTGCCAGCAGCGGAACAGACGGGACTAGCAGCACCGGGGAGCTGTTTTTT. Amino acid sequence: CASSGTDGTSSTGELFF. Based on the CDR3 plus reference TRBV9 and TRBJ2-2, the full variable domain is DSGVTQTPKHLITATGQRVTLRCSPRSGDLSVYWYQQSLDQGLQFLIQYYNGEERAKGNILERFSAQQFPDLHSELNLSSLELGDSALYFCASSGTDGTSSTGELFFGEGSRLTVL.

The rearrangement joins TRBV5-1 to TRBJ1-1; possibly TRBD1 for D (5 bases). Germline-derived CDR1 and CDR2 are SGHRS and YFSETQ. Deletions cut 4 bases from V and 0 bases from J, with 13 bases between. CDR3 length: 15 residues. DNA for the CDR3: TGCGCCAGCAGCACTGACAGATATATGAACACTGAAGCTTTCTTT. Translated, it gives CASSTDRYMNTEAFF.

This rearrangement joins TRBV10-3 to TRBJ1-2; TRBD1 aligns across 8 bases. CDR1 ENHRY and CDR2 SYGVKD come from the germline V gene. CDR3 length: 15 amino acids. Trimming took 0 bases from V and 4 from J; bases not matched to a gene: 4. The CDR3: CAISESQGAGYGYTF. Written as DNA, the CDR3 is TGTGCCATCAGTGAGTCCCAGGGGGCGGGCTATGGCTACACCTTC.

A few counts support this clone. The chain links TRBV5-8 to TRBJ2-7; 11 nucleotides line up with TRBD2. V lost 0 bases to trimming and J lost 4 bases; unmatched junction nucleotides: 9. Per germline, CDR1 SGHTS and CDR2 YDEGEE. This CDR3 spans 17 amino acids. DNA for the CDR3: TGTGCCAGCAGCTTGGGAACTAGCGGGAGTAAAGGTTACGAGCAGTACTTC. Encoded protein: CASSLGTSGSKGYEQYF.

The J gene is TRBJ2-5, the V gene TRBV7-9; 16 bases fit TRBD2. Trimming took 3 bases from V and 5 from J; bases not matched to a gene: 9. CDR3 length equals 18 residues. Looked up from germline, CDR1 is SEHNR and CDR2 is FQNEAQ (reference sequence). This chain's CDR3 is CASSFQGTSGRAGETQYF. In nucleotides, the CDR3 is TGTGCCAGCAGCTTCCAAGGGACTAGCGGGAGGGCCGGGGAGACCCAGTACTTC. Together with reference TRBV7-9 and TRBJ2-5, the CDR3 gives the full variable domain: DTGVSQNPRHKITKRGQNVTFRCDPISEHNRLYWYRQTLGQGPEFLTYFQNEAQLEKSRLLSDRFSAERPKGSFSTLEIQRTEQGDSAMYLCASSFQGTSGRAGETQYFGPGTRLLVL.

The gene calls are TRBV4-1 and TRBJ1-2; the match to TRBD1 covers 9 bases. V dropped 5 bases and J dropped 4; count of bases not matched to a gene: 14. Germline CDR1 MGHRA, CDR2 YSYEKL. The CDR3 extends over 17 amino acids. Written as DNA, the CDR3 is TGCGCCAGCAGCTTGCAAACTCCCGGGACAGGGCTCTATGGCTACACCTTC. This codes for CASSLQTPGTGLYGYTF.

CDR3 nucleotide sequence: TGTGCCAGCAGTTCAAGGGACACCTACGAGCAGTACTTC. Its protein product is CASSSRDTYEQYF. The chain recombines TRBV28 with TRBJ2-7; TRBD1 is a possible D gene (6 bases). CDR3 length equals 13 residues. Looked up from germline, CDR1 is MDHEN and CDR2 is SYDVKM. V was pared by 4 bases and J by 2 bases, with 9 bases between.